The clone carrying this T cell receptor beta chain was counted at least ten times. Its antigen is as yet unknown. The V end lost 2 bases, the J end lost 4 bases, and 9 bases lay between the germline ends. The CDR3 extends over 12 amino acids. Germline V CDR1 and CDR2: SQVTM, ANQGSEA. Graves' hyperthyroidism without ophthalmopathy progression within 18 months was termed stable. This specimen comes from a study of T cells in Graves' hyperthyroidism and ophthalmopathy. Overall study context: Peripheral blood collection took place at initial diagnosis, before any treatment. Study-wide points: Peripheral blood also featured most of the thyroid clonotypes expanded above 0.001. A model using 13 V-J features told ophthalmopathy apart from stable hyperthyroidism.

Amplification of TCR beta CDR3 regions used RNA as the template. First-round RT-PCR with HTBI primers amplified the TCR CDR3 region. TCRdb re-analysed the multiplex PCR reads in MiXCR, keeping a single row per CDR3 protein. Of about 96,000 distinct CDR3 sequences in the sample, about 51% were seen once. Material for sequencing was blood. The sequence came from a woman aged 40 to 49 with Graves' hyperthyroidism. V is TRBV29-1 and J is TRBJ2-7; D may correspond to TRBD1 or TRBD2 (5 bases each). CDR3 amino acids: CSVEYGAYEQYF. The CDR3 DNA sequence: TGCAGCGTTGAATACGGGGCGTACGAGCAGTACTTC.